Presented here are 22 T cell receptor beta chains from one specimen sequenced in a study of blood T cell repertoires in COVID-19. The protocol was immunoSEQ multiplex PCR, while the TCRdb copy is restricted to in-frame clones and leaves out a portion. The sample lists some 290,000 clones; 86% were seen once. Sequenced input: peripheral blood. These receptors were taken from a young man with active or convalescent COVID-19.

The chain recombines TRBV2 with TRBJ1-1, with 8 bases fitting TRBD1. The CDR3 sequence is 13 residues long. With V trimmed by 11 bases and J by 4 bases, 9 bases remained unmatched. CDR1 SNHLY and CDR2 FYNNEI come from the germline V gene. Written as DNA, the CDR3 is TGTGCCGGTACCGCGGACAGGGCCACTGAAGCTTTCTTT. Encoded protein: CAGTADRATEAFF.

The chain uses TRBV24-1 and TRBJ2-5; 9 nucleotides match TRBD2. Unmatched junction bases numbered 13, after V lost 4 bases and J lost 5 bases. The CDR3 extends over 17 amino acids. The germline CDR1 and CDR2 sequences are KGHDR and SFDVKD. CDR3 bases: TGTGCCACCAGTGAAATAGCGGGGGCCCAGCGGCGGGAGACCCAGTACTTC. Translation: CATSEIAGAQRRETQYF.

This chain uses TRBV3-1 (or the pseudogene TRBV3-2) with TRBJ2-3; 11 bases agree with TRBD2. CDR1 and CDR2 from the germline V gene are LGHDT and YNNKEL (reference sequence). The CDR3 has 19 amino acids. After removal of 0 bases from V and 1 base from J, the junction contained 9 bases not matched to a gene. CDR3 in DNA: TGTGCCAGCAGCCAAGAAGCTAGCGGGGGGTTTTTTGGCACAGATACGCAGTATTTT. The encoded protein is CASSQEASGGFFGTDTQYF.

The V call is TRBV7-3, the J call TRBJ1-3; D might be TRBD1 (6 bases). The germline CDR1 and CDR2 sequences are SGHTA and FQGTGA. The CDR3 is made up of 15 amino acids. Trimming left V 3 bases short and J 2 bases short, with 11 bases between. The CDR3 DNA reads TGTGCCAGCAGCTTCGGGCAGGGGACTGGAAACACCATATATTTT. Protein sequence: CASSFGQGTGNTIYF.

V usage is TRBV7-3 and J usage is TRBJ2-3; TRBD2 might be the D (6 bases). The germline CDR1 and CDR2 sequences are SGHTA and FQGTGA. The V and J ends lost 5 bases and 1 base respectively, with 10 bases between them. This CDR3 has 14 amino acids. The CDR3 region has the DNA TGTGCCAGCAGCGCCTGGGGGGGCACAGATACGCAGTATTTT. This gives the protein CASSAWGGTDTQYF. Combining the CDR3 with reference TRBV7-3 and TRBJ2-3 gives the whole variable domain GAGVSQTPSNKVTEKGKYVELRCDPISGHTALYWYRQSLGQGPEFLIYFQGTGAADDSGLPNDRFFAVRPEGSVSTLKIQRTERGDSAVYLCASSAWGGTDTQYFGPGTRLTVL.

The chain combines TRBV5-5 with TRBJ1-2; 7 bases align to TRBD1. The CDR3 consists of 15 residues. The V and J ends lost 1 base and 1 base, in that order; junction bases with no gene match: 4. The germline V gene encodes CDR1 SGHKS and CDR2 YYEKEE (reference sequence). CDR3 DNA: TGTGCCAGCAGCTTGTCCGGGACAGTTAACTATGGCTACACCTTC. Protein sequence: CASSLSGTVNYGYTF. Based on the CDR3 plus reference TRBV5-5 and TRBJ1-2, the full variable domain is DAGVTQSPTHLIKTRGQQVTLRCSPISGHKSVSWYQQVLGQGPQFIFQYYEKEERGRGNFPDRFSARQFPNYSSELNVNALLLGDSALYLCASSLSGTVNYGYTFGSGTRLTVV.

Concerning this clone itself: The junction differs from germline at one of its ends, possibly a read error. The chain uses TRBV27 and TRBJ2-7; possibly TRBD1 for D (6 bases). CDR1 MNHEY and CDR2 SMNVEV come from the germline V gene (reference sequence). CDR3 size: 16 residues. CDR3 in DNA: TGTGCCAGCAGTATATCCCAGGGGCTAGGCTCCTACGAGCAGTACTTC. Its protein product is CASSISQGLGSYEQYF.

DNA for the CDR3: TGTGCCAGCAGGCTTGCGGGGGGTACCTACAATGAGCAGTTCTTC. It is translated as CASRLAGGTYNEQFF. The gene calls are TRBV27 and TRBJ2-1; TRBD2 aligns across 8 bases. V trimming: 6 bases; J trimming: 2 bases; junction bases outside the gene matches: 6. The V gene's germline CDR1 is MNHEY and CDR2 SMNVEV (reference sequence). The CDR3 has 15 amino acids.

This rearrangement joins TRBV6-5 to TRBJ2-7, with TRBD1 matching over 10 bases. CDR1 is MNHEY and CDR2 is SVGAGI in the germline V gene. V lost 10 bases, J lost 5 bases, and 8 bases stayed unmatched. CDR3 size: 13 residues. The CDR3 region is CATSRDRGHEQYF. The CDR3 DNA reads as TGTGCCACCTCCCGGGACAGGGGACACGAGCAGTACTTC.

In DNA form, the CDR3 reads TGTGCCAGCAGTGAAGTCTCAGGGGGCGACATTCAGTACTTC. Translation: CASSEVSGGDIQYF. The rearrangement links TRBV6-1 to TRBJ2-4; 8 bases line up with TRBD1. The CDR3 spans 14 residues. V shed 1 base, J shed 8 bases, and the junction held 4 bases outside the gene matches. The germline CDR1 and CDR2 sequences are MNHNS and SASEGT.

V gene TRBV4-1 combines with J gene TRBJ2-3; the D gene is possibly TRBD2 (7 bases). Germline V CDR1 and CDR2: MGHRA, YSYEKL. This CDR3 is 16 amino acids long. V lost 0 bases and J 5 bases, leaving 15 bases between the germline ends. CDR3 in DNA: TGCGCCAGCAGCCAAGATCCCCGGGGGGCGCGAGATACGCAGTATTTT. Protein product: CASSQDPRGARDTQYF.

This rearrangement joins TRBV6-1 to TRBJ1-1, with D unclear. This CDR3 has 11 amino acids. Germline CDR1 and CDR2: MNHNS and SASEGT. Trimming stripped 4 bases from V and 5 bases from J, with 5 bases between. This CDR3 reads CASSAFTEAFF. In DNA form, the CDR3 reads TGTGCCAGCAGTGCCTTTACTGAAGCTTTCTTT.

The CDR3 here is CASSRQGAEANYGYTF. CDR3 coding DNA: TGCGCCAGCAGCCGACAGGGGGCTGAAGCTAACTATGGCTACACCTTC. The V and J genes are TRBV5-1 and TRBJ1-2; TRBD1 agrees at 10 bases. The germline CDR1 and CDR2 sequences are SGHRS and YFSETQ. The CDR3 runs 16 residues. After removal of 4 bases from V and 0 bases from J, the junction contained 6 bases not matched to a gene.

The rearrangement links TRBV11-1 to TRBJ2-5, with 12 bases that match TRBD2. Germline values: CDR1 SGHAT, CDR2 FQDESV (reference sequence). This CDR3 is built from 16 residues. V gave up 4 bases and J gave up 7 bases; unmatched junction bases: 10. The CDR3 loop reads CASSSGLAGPAGTQYF. The CDR3 DNA is TGTGCCAGCAGCTCGGGACTAGCGGGCCCCGCGGGGACCCAGTACTTC.

The CDR3 region is CASSQDRYTYNEQFF. The DNA of the CDR3 is TGTGCCAGCAGCCAAGATCGCTATACGTACAATGAGCAGTTCTTC. This chain connects TRBV4-2 to TRBJ2-1; D not certain. The germline gives CDR1 LGHNA, CDR2 YNFKEQ. Trimming took off 0 bases at V and 4 bases at J, with 10 bases between the two ends. This CDR3 has 15 amino acids.

This chain links TRBV6-5 with TRBJ2-3; 7 nucleotides line up with TRBD1. The CDR3 contains 14 residues. V lost 8 bases and J lost 4; bases outside the gene matches: 9. Germline CDR1 and CDR2: MNHEY and SVGAGI. The CDR3 loop is CASVRGRGPDTQYF. CDR3 nucleotide sequence: TGTGCCAGCGTGAGGGGAAGGGGGCCAGATACGCAGTATTTT.

The chain uses TRBV9 and TRBJ1-6; 7 positions agree with TRBD1. Germline loops: CDR1 SGDLS, CDR2 YYNGEE. With V trimmed by 4 bases and J by 9 bases, 10 bases remained unmatched. The CDR3 extends over 15 amino acids. The CDR3 protein is CASSPRQGGSSPLHF. The CDR3 DNA is TGTGCCAGCAGCCCCAGACAGGGTGGCAGTTCACCCCTCCACTTT. The full variable domain, in which reference TRBV9 and TRBJ1-6 provide the parts outside the CDR3, is DSGVTQTPKHLITATGQRVTLRCSPRSGDLSVYWYQQSLDQGLQFLIQYYNGEERAKGNILERFSAQQFPDLHSELNLSSLELGDSALYFCASSPRQGGSSPLHFGNGTRLTVT.

This rearrangement joins TRBV6-6 to TRBJ2-1, with D uncertain. V was clipped by 6 bases and J by 2 bases, with 11 bases between them. The CDR3 sequence is 14 residues long. Germline V gene data show CDR1 as MNHNY and CDR2 as SVGAGI (reference sequence). CDR3 DNA: TGTGCCAGCAGCGAGCAAATTGCCTACAATGAGCAGTTCTTC. This sequence encodes CASSEQIAYNEQFF.

The chain has TRBV5-1 and TRBJ1-2, with D perhaps TRBD1 (5 bases). The CDR3 is made up of 13 amino acids. Trimming stripped 0 bases from V and 5 bases from J, with 8 bases between. Germline CDR1 reads SGHRS; CDR2 reads YFSETQ. CDR3 nucleotides: TGCGCCAGCAGCTTGGCCGGGGGATATGGCTACACCTTC. This translates into CASSLAGGYGYTF.

The gene calls are TRBV28 and TRBJ1-2, with 7 positions matching TRBD1. With 6 bases clipped from V and 8 bases from J, the junction kept 3 bases outside the gene matches. The CDR3 has 11 residues. CDR1 and CDR2 (germline): MDHEN, SYDVKM. The DNA for the CDR3 is TGTGCCAGCAGCGACAGGGAAGGCTACACCTTC. Protein product: CASSDREGYTF.

The chain combines TRBV7-3 with TRBJ2-2, with D uncertain. The germline gives CDR1 SGHTA, CDR2 FQGTGA. This CDR3 is 12 amino acids long. Trimming removed 1 base at V and 6 bases at J, with 3 bases between. The CDR3 nucleotides are TGTGCCAGCAGCTTAAAGCCCGGGGAGCTGTTTTTT. This codes for CASSLKPGELFF.

This clone was seen more than once but under ten times. The rearrangement uses TRBV27 and TRBJ2-7; 12 positions match TRBD2. From germline, CDR1 is MNHEY and CDR2 SMNVEV (reference sequence). V gave up 7 bases and J gave up 4 bases; unmatched junction bases: 2. The CDR3 runs to 13 residues. The CDR3 here is CASTTSGSYEQYF. The CDR3 DNA sequence: TGTGCCAGCACGACTAGCGGGAGTTACGAGCAGTACTTC.